A single sample is the source of the 4 T cell receptor beta chains below, sequenced in a study of T cells in Graves' hyperthyroidism and ophthalmopathy. The source material, RNA transcripts, was used to amplify TCR beta CDR3 regions. A set of HTBI primers served as the primers for a first-round RT-PCR of the TCR CDR3. TCRdb processed the multiplex PCR reads anew with MiXCR; each CDR3 protein has one entry. The table records 490,000 or so distinct CDR3 sequences, about 16% of them present only once. Sequencing was done on a sample of blood. These receptors originate from a woman aged 25 to 39 with Graves' ophthalmopathy.

This clonotype was seen repeatedly, ten times or more. V usage is TRBV5-1 and J usage is TRBJ1-1; D is possibly TRBD1 (5 bases). This CDR3 comprises 13 residues. Trimming took off 1 base at V and 4 bases at J, with 8 bases between the two ends. CDR1 is SGHRS, CDR2 YFSETQ, per germline. This CDR3 reads CASSLSGTTEAFF. CDR3 sequence (DNA): TGCGCCAGCAGCTTGTCAGGGACCACTGAAGCTTTCTTT.

Concerning this clonotype itself: The germline gene is not matched at one end of the junction; a read error may be the cause. The CDR3, as DNA: TGTGCCAACAGCCCCAGTGCGGGGCAGCCCCAGCATTTT. Translating gives CANSPSAGQPQHF. The rearrangement uses TRBV7-3 and TRBJ1-5; D remains unclear. Germline CDR1 reads SGHTA; CDR2 reads FQGTGA. The CDR3 is 13 amino acids.

This clonotype came up many times. The genes are TRBV7-2 and TRBJ2-3, with 8 bases fitting TRBD1. Germline V gene lookup returns CDR1 SGHTA and CDR2 FQGNSA. J lost 3 bases, V lost 5 bases, and 4 bases had no gene match. The CDR3 length is 14 residues. CDR3 residues: CASSRDRWTDTQYF. The CDR3 bases are TGTGCCAGCAGCCGGGACAGGTGGACAGATACGCAGTATTTT.

A few counts support this clonotype. The chain uses TRBV6-1 and TRBJ2-6; 7 bases are shared with TRBD1. The CDR3 length is 17 residues. CDR1 and CDR2 (germline): MNHNS, SASEGT. V lost 5 bases, J lost 0 bases, and 7 bases stayed unmatched. The CDR3 nucleotides read TGTGCCAGCAGTAGACCGGGACAGTCCTCTGGGGCCAACGTCCTGACTTTC. It is translated as CASSRPGQSSGANVLTF.